Listed below are T cell receptor beta chains from one sample, sequenced in a study of blood T cells in healthy people across ages. TCRdb independently ran MiXCR on the 5' RACE reads; one entry per CDR3 protein. The table has roughly 1,500,000 distinct CDR3 sequences, 30% to 40% seen once. The sequenced sample was blood. The receptors shown here come from a woman between 25 and 40 years old in good health. Both conserved end residues are part of each CDR3. The order of the fields is clone size, J gene, V gene, D gene, CDR3 protein, CDR3 DNA. The D gene is left open where the match is weak. Not every row has a clone size; where given, it reads once, few, many or a size class.

- | TRBJ1-4 | TRBV20-1 | - | CSARTGQEKLFF | TGCAGTGCTAGAACAGGGCAGGAAAAACTGTTTTTT
few | TRBJ2-6 | TRBV5-5 | - | CAPESDRLDSGANVLTF | TGTGCCCCGGAATCTGACAGGTTGGACTCTGGGGCCAACGTCCTGACTTTC
- | TRBJ1-2 | TRBV12-3/TRBV12-4 | - | CASTHGNYGYTF | TGTGCCAGCACCCACGGGAACTATGGCTACACCTTC
many | TRBJ2-7 | TRBV29-1 | - | CSVPARVGEQYF | TGCAGCGTTCCTGCCCGGGTTGGCGAGCAGTACTTC
- | TRBJ2-7 | TRBV7-9 | TRBD1 | CASSLLTGVEQYF | TGTGCCAGCAGCTTACTGACAGGGGTCGAGCAGTACTTC
- | TRBJ2-5 | TRBV6-2/TRBV6-3 | - | CASSYSGGSQTQYF | TGTGCCAGCAGTTACTCGGGTGGGTCTCAGACCCAGTACTTC
- | TRBJ2-7 | TRBV25-1 | TRBD1 | CATGGTGALEQYF | TGTGCCACCGGAGGGACAGGGGCCCTCGAGCAGTACTTC
- | TRBJ1-1 | TRBV27 | TRBD1 | CASSSRTGGGTEAFF | TGTGCCAGCAGTTCTAGGACAGGGGGCGGCACTGAAGCTTTCTTT
- | TRBJ1-2 | TRBV12-3/TRBV12-4 | - | CATGAGAYYGYTF | TGTGCCACAGGGGCGGGGGCCTACTATGGCTACACCTTC
- | TRBJ2-3 | TRBV6-5 | - | CASSYARGADTQYF | TGTGCCAGCAGTTACGCGAGAGGCGCAGATACGCAGTATTTT